What follows describes a single T cell receptor beta chain. Its target is unknown. V dropped 3 bases and J dropped 7 bases, with 18 bases sitting between them. This CDR3 is 15 amino acids long. CDR1 LNHDA and CDR2 SQIVND come from the germline V gene (reference sequence). The data belong to a study of T cells in Graves' hyperthyroidism and ophthalmopathy. Study-wide points: Progression to ophthalmopathy was predicted a median of approximately seven months early. Blood shared most expanded thyroid clonotypes above 0.001.

An absence of ophthalmopathy progression within 18 months meant stable Graves' hyperthyroidism. The diagnostic basis comprised clinical symptoms, serum thyroxine and TRAb, thyroid ultrasound and orbital computed tomography. TCR beta CDR3 sequences were amplified from RNA transcripts. An initial round of RT-PCR targeting the TCR CDR3 relied on the HTBI primer set. One entry per CDR3 protein, called by TCRdb with MiXCR from the multiplex PCR reads. This table holds some 270,000 distinct CDR3 sequences, roughly 15% found once. The rearrangement links TRBV19 to TRBJ1-2; D gene unclear. Sequencing was carried out using blood. The receptor's source is a woman between 40 and 55 years old with Graves' hyperthyroidism. CDR3 amino acids: CASSIRGLSLSGYTF. The CDR3 region has the DNA TGTGCCAGTAGTATTCGTGGTCTGTCCTTGTCTGGCTACACCTTC.